The 17 T cell receptor beta chains listed next were all sequenced from one sample in a study of T cell responses to AZD1222 COVID-19 vaccine. Only in-frame clones appear in the TCRdb table, and some are missing; sequencing was by immunoSEQ multiplex PCR. The table lists under 170,000 clones, approximately 92% of them singletons. The sequences come from peripheral blood, collected 28 days after the second AZD1222 dose. The origin of the receptors is an adult who received the AZD1222 COVID-19 vaccine.

V usage is TRBV6-4 and J usage is TRBJ2-3, with D perhaps given as TRBD1 or TRBD2 (7 bases each). V shed 3 bases and J shed 2 bases, with 12 bases lying between them. The germline CDR1 and CDR2 sequences are MRHNA and SNTAGT. The CDR3 runs to 15 residues. CDR3 in amino acids: CASSEDRDYTDTQYF. CDR3 nucleotide sequence: TGTGCCAGCAGTGAAGACAGGGACTACACAGATACGCAGTATTTT.

The gene calls are TRBV30 and TRBJ2-3, with TRBD1 matching over 10 bases. Per the germline V gene, CDR1 is GTSNPN and CDR2 is SVGIG (reference sequence). The CDR3 is 14 residues long. V gave up 4 bases and J gave up 3 bases; unmatched junction bases: 4. CDR3 coding DNA: TGTGCCTGGACTGGGACAGGGGAAACAGATACGCAGTATTTT. The encoded protein is CAWTGTGETDTQYF.

The chain uses TRBV24-1 and TRBJ2-2; the D is unclear. V was trimmed by 9 bases and J by 1 base, leaving 8 bases between them. The CDR3 consists of 13 residues. Germline CDR1 KGHDR, CDR2 SFDVKD. In DNA form, the CDR3 reads TGTGCCACCGGCCTGGGGAACACCGGGGAGCTGTTTTTT. It encodes CATGLGNTGELFF.

The J gene is TRBJ2-7, the V gene TRBV27; 7 nucleotides line up with TRBD1. The CDR3 sequence is 15 residues long. Germline CDR1 is MNHEY and CDR2 is SMNVEV (reference sequence). Losses at the gene ends were 9 bases for V and 5 bases for J; bases not matched to a gene: 16. This CDR3 reads CASWKTGTATDEQYF. In nucleotides, the CDR3 is TGTGCCAGTTGGAAAACCGGGACAGCGACGGACGAGCAGTACTTC.

The chain joins TRBV18 to TRBJ2-3, with TRBD2 as a possible D gene (6 bases). The germline CDR1 and CDR2 sequences are KGHSH and LQKENI. Trimming took off 6 bases at V and 4 bases at J, with 14 bases between the two ends. This CDR3 has 14 amino acids. CDR3 nucleotide sequence: TGTGCCAGCTCGCCGCGGGACCCCCCAGATACGCAGTATTTT. This translates into CASSPRDPPDTQYF.

In its sample, this clone was seen once. The J gene is TRBJ2-5, the V gene TRBV5-1; D might be TRBD2 (5 bases). The V gene lost 7 bases and the J gene lost 5 bases, with 18 bases spanning the gap. The CDR3 loop spans 14 amino acids. Germline V gene sequence: CDR1 SGHRS, CDR2 YFSETQ. The CDR3 bases are TGCGCCAGCGAAGTCGACCCCGGGGTGGAGACCCAGTACTTC. Translated: CASEVDPGVETQYF. Full variable domain (rest looked up from reference TRBV5-1 and TRBJ2-5): KAGVTQTPRYLIKTRGQQVTLSCSPISGHRSVSWYQQTPGQGLQFLFEYFSETQRNKGNFPGRFSGRQFSNSRSEMNVSTLELGDSALYLCASEVDPGVETQYFGPGTRLLVL.

The chain combines TRBV14 with TRBJ2-7; D unresolved. This CDR3 has 14 residues. Trimming pared 0 bases from V and 3 bases from J, leaving 9 bases between. Germline V lookup: CDR1 SGHDN, CDR2 FVKESK. The CDR3 reads CASSQDYTYYEQYF. Here the CDR3 DNA reads TGTGCCAGCAGCCAAGACTACACATACTACGAGCAGTACTTC.

This clone has only a few counts. The chain carries TRBV18 and TRBJ2-5; D is perhaps TRBD2 (6 bases). Germline V CDR1 and CDR2: KGHSH, LQKENI. Trimming stripped 0 bases from V and 5 bases from J, with 10 bases between. This CDR3 comprises 14 residues. This CDR3 reads CASSPPGGMETQYF. The CDR3 nucleotides are TGTGCCAGCTCACCACCCGGAGGGATGGAGACCCAGTACTTC.

The rearrangement uses TRBV27 and TRBJ1-5; TRBD1 matches at 7 bases. After removal of 6 bases from V and 4 bases from J, the junction contained 9 bases not matched to a gene. This CDR3 is built from 15 residues. Germline-derived CDR1 and CDR2 are MNHEY and SMNVEV (reference sequence). The DNA for the CDR3 is TGTGCCAGCAGATACGGACAGGAGAAGAATCAGCCCCAGCATTTT. It translates to CASRYGQEKNQPQHF.

The gene calls are TRBV7-9 and TRBJ2-1, with 7 bases identical to TRBD1. V gave up 1 base and J gave up 5 bases; unmatched junction bases: 5. The germline gives CDR1 SEHNR, CDR2 FQNEAQ (reference sequence). CDR3 length equals 15 residues. The CDR3 DNA is TGTGCCAGCAGCTTAGGCCAGGGGGAGAACAATGAGCAGTTCTTC. Translating gives CASSLGQGENNEQFF.

The CDR3 here is CASKTVPYTDTQYF. As DNA, the CDR3 is TGTGCCAGCAAAACCGTCCCTTACACAGATACGCAGTATTTT. The chain uses TRBV28 and TRBJ2-3; D remains ambiguous. There are 14 residues in the CDR3. Trimming took 7 bases from V and 2 from J, leaving 13 bases between them. Germline CDR1 reads MDHEN; CDR2 reads SYDVKM.

The V and J genes are TRBV7-3 and TRBJ2-3; 11 nucleotides align to TRBD2. The V segment lost 3 bases and the J segment 1 base; nucleotides outside the gene matches: 0. Germline CDR1 is SGHTA and CDR2 is FQGTGA. There are 15 residues in the CDR3. This CDR3 reads CASSFSGRGTDTQYF. CDR3 DNA sequence: TGTGCCAGCAGCTTTAGCGGGAGGGGCACAGATACGCAGTATTTT.

The chain uses TRBV18 and TRBJ1-4; tentatively, D is TRBD1 (5 bases). Germline V gives CDR1 KGHSH, CDR2 LQKENI. V was cut by 2 bases and J by 5 bases, with 12 bases left in between. CDR3 length: 15 amino acids. CDR3 amino acids: CASSPRDSGNEKLFF. Written as DNA, the CDR3 is TGTGCCAGCTCACCAAGGGACTCGGGGAATGAAAAACTGTTTTTT.

The rearrangement uses TRBV19 and TRBJ1-2, with a weak D call TRBD1 (6 bases). The CDR3 covers 13 residues. V was cut by 1 base and J by 9 bases, with 12 bases left in between. The germline V gene has CDR1 LNHDA and CDR2 SQIVND (reference sequence). The CDR3 DNA reads TGTGCCAGTAGTATAGGGAGGGGGGAACGCTACACCTTC. Protein: CASSIGRGERYTF.

This sequence joins TRBV28 and TRBJ1-2; D uncertain. The V gene lost 4 bases and the J gene lost 3 bases, with 15 bases spanning the gap. CDR3 length: 15 residues. CDR1 MDHEN and CDR2 SYDVKM come from the germline V gene. The CDR3 region has the DNA TGTGCCAGCAGTTCGGACGGCGTGTTATACTATGGCTACACCTTC. Encoded protein: CASSSDGVLYYGYTF.

The chain joins TRBV6-2 or TRBV6-3 to TRBJ1-2, with D hard to call. CDR1 MNHEY and CDR2 SVGEGT come from the germline V gene. Trimming took off 3 bases at V and 4 bases at J, with 12 bases between the two ends. This CDR3 is 14 amino acids long. CDR3: CASSYQAGPYGYTF. The CDR3 DNA reads TGTGCCAGCAGTTATCAAGCAGGCCCCTATGGCTACACCTTC.

The chain uses TRBV4-1 and TRBJ2-7; 11 bases align to TRBD2. In germline, CDR1 is MGHRA, CDR2 YSYEKL. The CDR3 loop spans 17 amino acids. The junction had 13 bases not matched to a gene; V was cut back by 4 bases and J by 5 bases. The CDR3 bases are TGCGCCAGCAGCCCCTTTAGACTAGCGGGGATCTATGACGAGCAGTACTTC. As protein: CASSPFRLAGIYDEQYF.